These 2 T cell receptor beta chains share one sample of origin, sequenced in a study of blood T cell repertoires in COVID-19. The assay was immunoSEQ multiplex PCR, and TCRdb's table has in-frame clones only and misses some. This sample carries some 250,000 clones, roughly 88% of them seen once, and the ten largest clones take around 0.8%. Sequences were obtained from peripheral blood. The receptors stem from a woman in her thirties with acute or convalescent COVID-19.

The chain links TRBV4-1 to TRBJ2-1; 7 nucleotides align to TRBD2. In germline, CDR1 is MGHRA, CDR2 YSYEKL. V lost 3 bases and J lost 8; bases outside the gene matches: 13. The CDR3 is 16 amino acids. CDR3 sequence reads: CASSQDQRGDQDEQFF. The DNA for the CDR3 is TGCGCCAGCAGCCAGGACCAGCGGGGCGACCAGGATGAGCAGTTCTTC.

The chain combines TRBV6-5 with TRBJ2-3, with TRBD2 matching 13 bases. V trimming: 0 bases; J trimming: 6 bases; junction bases outside the gene matches: 0. CDR1 is MNHEY and CDR2 is SVGAGI in the germline V gene. This CDR3 is 15 amino acids long. In DNA form, the CDR3 reads TGTGCCAGCAGTTACTCGACTAGCGGGAGGGATACGCAGTATTTT. Amino acid sequence: CASSYSTSGRDTQYF.